The clone carrying this TCR beta chain was seen only a few times. Amplification yielded TCR beta CDR3 regions, with RNA transcripts as the source. An initial round of RT-PCR targeting the TCR CDR3 relied on the HTBI primer set. Each CDR3 protein gets one entry after TCRdb re-called the multiplex PCR reads with MiXCR. Of hundreds of thousands of distinct CDR3 sequences listed, approximately 25% are singletons. The data derive from a study of T cells in Graves' hyperthyroidism and ophthalmopathy. Researchers barred patients who had uncontrolled infection, other autoimmune disease, pregnancy or lactation. Fresh 10 ml peripheral blood yielded PBMCs. Trimming removed 3 bases from V and 4 bases from J, with 12 bases in between. The V gene's germline CDR1 is DFQATT and CDR2 SNEGSKA (reference sequence). The CDR3 is made up of 14 amino acids.

The chain has TRBV20-1 and TRBJ2-2; D is possibly TRBD1 (6 bases). This clonotype originated in a woman aged 25 to 39 with Graves' ophthalmopathy. Input material: blood. CDR3 bases: TGCAGTGCTAGGAAGGGACATTCCACCGGGGAGCTGTTTTTT. Residues: CSARKGHSTGELFF.